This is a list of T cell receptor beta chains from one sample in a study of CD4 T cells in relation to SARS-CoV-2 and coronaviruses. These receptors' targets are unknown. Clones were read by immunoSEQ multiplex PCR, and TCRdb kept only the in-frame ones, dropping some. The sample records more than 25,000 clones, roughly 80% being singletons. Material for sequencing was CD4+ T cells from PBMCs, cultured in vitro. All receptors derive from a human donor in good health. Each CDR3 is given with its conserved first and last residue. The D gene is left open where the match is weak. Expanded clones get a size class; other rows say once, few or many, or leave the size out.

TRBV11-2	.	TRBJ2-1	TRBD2	CASSPGLAYYNEQFF	TGTGCCAGCAGCCCCGGACTAGCCTACTACAATGAGCAGTTCTTC
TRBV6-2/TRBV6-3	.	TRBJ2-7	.	CASSYSSIGREQYF	TGTGCCAGCAGTTATTCATCCATTGGCCGCGAGCAGTACTTC
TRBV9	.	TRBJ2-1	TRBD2	CASSLRGLAGGEGEQFF	TGTGCCAGCAGCCTACGTGGACTAGCGGGAGGCGAGGGGGAGCAGTTCTTC
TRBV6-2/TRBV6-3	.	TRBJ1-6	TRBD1	CASSLDRGYSPLHF	TGTGCCAGCAGCCTGGACAGGGGTTATTCACCCCTCCACTTT
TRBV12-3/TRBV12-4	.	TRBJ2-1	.	CASSFHTPNEQFF	TGTGCCAGCAGTTTTCATACACCCAATGAGCAGTTCTTC
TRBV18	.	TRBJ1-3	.	CASSPPAGSSSGNTIYF	TGTGCCAGCTCACCACCGGCAGGATCTAGCTCTGGAAACACCATATATTTT
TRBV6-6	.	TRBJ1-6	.	CASSYKETPLHF	TGTGCCAGCAGTTACAAGGAAACACCCCTCCACTTT
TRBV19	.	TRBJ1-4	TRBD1	CASSINTGVNEKLFF	TGTGCCAGTAGTATAAATACAGGGGTTAATGAAAAACTGTTTTTT
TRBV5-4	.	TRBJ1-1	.	CASSLGSVGTEAFF	TGTGCCAGCAGCTTGGGCAGCGTGGGCACTGAAGCTTTCTTT
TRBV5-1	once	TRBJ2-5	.	CASSAVQETQYF	TGCGCCAGCAGCGCGGTCCAAGAGACCCAGTACTTC
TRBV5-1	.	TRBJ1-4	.	CASSLQHNEKLFF	TGCGCCAGCAGCTTGCAGCATAATGAAAAACTGTTTTTT
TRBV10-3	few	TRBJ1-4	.	CAISEGGTNEKLFF	TGTGCCATCAGTGAAGGGGGAACTAATGAAAAACTGTTTTTT
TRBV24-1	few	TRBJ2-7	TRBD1	CATSDPTYYRGQYF	TGTGCCACCAGTGACCCCACCTACTACAGGGGACAGTACTTC
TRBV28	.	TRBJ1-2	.	CASSLEVDRSRAF	TGTGCCAGCAGTTTAGAGGTGGACCGATCTAGGGCCTTC
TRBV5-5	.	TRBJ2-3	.	CASASPATDTQYF	TGTGCCAGCGCTAGTCCGGCTACAGATACGCAGTATTTT